One and the same sample provided the 26 T cell receptor beta chains below, sequenced in a study of cytomegalovirus exposure and HLA in healthy donors. The PCR was carried out with 60 Vbeta primers and 13 Jbeta primers. TCRdb keeps only in-frame clones here, not all; method: immunoSEQ multiplex PCR. The sample includes more than 120,000 clones, over 80% of them seen just once. The sequencing input was PBMCs. These receptor sequences come from a woman aged 25 to 45 in good health and CMV-seronegative.

This clone was detected once. The gene calls are TRBV5-1 and TRBJ2-2, with D perhaps matching TRBD1 (5 bases). V lost 7 bases, J lost 2 bases, and 15 bases lay in between. Looked up from germline, CDR1 is SGHRS and CDR2 is YFSETQ. This CDR3 has 15 residues. The CDR3 sequence: CASHFAQGNTGELFF. Written as DNA, the CDR3 is TGCGCCAGCCACTTTGCGCAGGGTAACACCGGGGAGCTGTTTTTT.

CDR3 amino acids: CASSPGYSSYEQYF. The CDR3, as DNA: TGTGCCAGCTCACCAGGTTACTCCTCCTACGAGCAGTACTTC. J is TRBJ2-7 and V is TRBV18; D not certain. Germline loops: CDR1 KGHSH, CDR2 LQKENI. The CDR3 spans 14 residues. V was cut by 2 bases and J by 0 bases, with 8 bases left in between.

The gene calls are TRBV5-4 and TRBJ2-5; 11 bases align to TRBD2. The J call may not be correct, given that the DNA end is closer to TRBJ2-7. Germline CDR1 reads SGHNT; CDR2 reads YYREEE (reference sequence). The CDR3 covers 18 residues. The CDR3 DNA follows: TGTGCCAGCAGCTTGAGGCGACTAGCGGGGTCCTCGGCCTACGAGCAGTACTTC. Translation: CASSLRRLAGSSAYEQYF.

The chain joins TRBV19 to TRBJ1-1, with 8 bases that match TRBD1. The CDR3 is 13 residues long. CDR1 is LNHDA and CDR2 is SQIVND in the germline V gene (reference sequence). The J segment lost 9 bases and the V segment lost 6 bases, leaving 9 bases of the junction unmatched. The CDR3 is CASRGPGQGKAFF. DNA of the CDR3: TGTGCCAGTAGGGGACCCGGACAGGGTAAAGCTTTCTTT.

This chain uses TRBV28 with TRBJ1-4; D is unresolved. Deletions cut 5 bases from V and 9 bases from J, with 13 bases between. The CDR3 totals 13 residues. The germline V gene encodes CDR1 MDHEN and CDR2 SYDVKM. In nucleotides, the CDR3 is TGTGCCAGCAGTGCCCCGGGTACCAAAAAACTGTTTTTT. Its translation: CASSAPGTKKLFF.

The J gene is TRBJ2-3, the V gene TRBV7-3; weak D call: TRBD2 (6 bases). The germline V and J ends were trimmed by 0 bases and 5 bases, with 6 bases remaining between them. Germline V gene data show CDR1 as SGHTA and CDR2 as FQGTGA. This CDR3 is built from 13 residues. The DNA for the CDR3 is TGTGCCAGCAGCTTAACGGGAGGAGATACGCAGTATTTT. Protein: CASSLTGGDTQYF.

This clone was detected only a few times. This sequence joins TRBV30 and TRBJ1-1, with 7 bases fitting TRBD1. Germline V CDR1 and CDR2: GTSNPN, SVGIG (reference sequence). Trimming at V came to 0 bases and at J to 4 bases, leaving 11 bases not matched to a gene. This CDR3 region has 16 residues. The CDR3 here is CAWSVLGQGGGTEAFF. CDR3 DNA: TGTGCCTGGAGTGTACTGGGTCAGGGGGGCGGCACTGAAGCTTTCTTT.

The chain is built from TRBV6-5 and TRBJ1-4, with no clear D. Germline CDR1 MNHEY, CDR2 SVGAGI. V lost 2 bases, J lost 10 bases, and 11 bases lay in between. This CDR3 is built from 13 residues. The CDR3 bases are TGTGCCAGCAGTTACGGCCTACGAGGAAAACTGTTTTTT. Translating it yields CASSYGLRGKLFF.

This clone came up a few times. The chain is built from TRBV7-9 and TRBJ2-5; TRBD2 matches at 12 bases. Germline V gene data show CDR1 as SEHNR and CDR2 as FQNEAQ (reference sequence). The CDR3 has 15 residues. Trimming took 4 bases from V and 5 from J; bases not matched to a gene: 5. The CDR3 here is CASSSTSGSRETQYF. The CDR3 nucleotides are TGTGCCAGCAGCTCGACTAGCGGGAGCCGTGAGACCCAGTACTTC.

The chain employs TRBV27 and TRBJ1-6, with 7 bases lining up with TRBD1. This CDR3 is 13 amino acids long. Germline V lookup: CDR1 MNHEY, CDR2 SMNVEV (reference sequence). Germline trimming cut 5 bases from V and 11 bases from J; bases unmatched to any gene: 6. The DNA of the CDR3 is TGTGCCAGCAGTGTACAGGGGCCCCCACCCCTCCACTTT. It is translated as CASSVQGPPPLHF.

This clone was counted only a few times. V usage is TRBV2 and J usage is TRBJ1-2; D remains unclear. The CDR3 sequence is 13 residues long. Germline loops: CDR1 SNHLY, CDR2 FYNNEI. Trimming took off 6 bases at V and 4 bases at J, with 12 bases between the two ends. CDR3 protein: CASSQGTVYGYTF. The CDR3 DNA sequence: TGTGCCAGCAGCCAAGGAACAGTCTATGGCTACACCTTC.

This chain connects TRBV7-6 to TRBJ2-2; 9 bases match TRBD1. Germline trimming cut 5 bases from V and 7 bases from J; bases unmatched to any gene: 11. This CDR3 has 16 residues. CDR1 is SGHVS, CDR2 FNYEAQ, per germline. CDR3 in DNA: TGTGCCAGCAGCGACGGACAGGGGAAGGGAATCGGGGAGCTGTTTTTT. Its translation: CASSDGQGKGIGELFF. Looking up the rest from reference TRBV7-6 and TRBJ2-2 gives the full variable domain: GAGVSQSPRYKVTKRGQDVALRCDPISGHVSLYWYRQALGQGPEFLTYFNYEAQQDKSGLPNDRFSAERPEGSISTLTIQRTEQRDSAMYRCASSDGQGKGIGELFFGEGSRLTVL.

The rearrangement joins TRBV15 to TRBJ1-5; no clear D gene. This CDR3 has 13 amino acids. CDR1 and CDR2 (germline): LNHNV, YYDKDF (reference sequence). V gave up 0 bases and J gave up 7 bases, with 7 bases separating them. The CDR3 loop reads CATSRDPRQPQHF. The CDR3 nucleotides are TGTGCCACCAGCAGAGATCCGAGACAGCCCCAGCATTTT.

The V and J genes are TRBV5-8 and TRBJ2-5; D is perhaps TRBD1 (6 bases). The germline gives CDR1 SGHTS, CDR2 YDEGEE. This CDR3 is 14 amino acids long. Trimming took off 4 bases at V and 2 bases at J, with 12 bases between the two ends. Here the CDR3 DNA reads TGTGCCAGCAGCAAATCCAGGGGACAAGAGACCCAGTACTTC. It translates to CASSKSRGQETQYF.

The chain uses TRBV5-5 and TRBJ2-2; 9 positions match TRBD2. V lost 3 bases, J lost 6 bases, and 3 bases stayed unmatched. The CDR3 spans 14 residues. Germline V gives CDR1 SGHKS, CDR2 YYEKEE (reference sequence). The chain's CDR3 is CASSSGTSSGELFF. As DNA, the CDR3 is TGTGCCAGCAGCTCCGGGACTAGCTCCGGGGAGCTGTTTTTT.

This clone was counted only a few times. The chain carries TRBV6-1 and TRBJ2-7, with TRBD1 matching 8 bases. Germline lookup yields CDR1 MNHNS and CDR2 SASEGT. With V trimmed by 1 base and J by 0 bases, 2 bases remained unmatched. The CDR3 has 15 amino acids. As DNA, the CDR3 is TGTGCCAGCAGTGAAGGGACAGGGTCCTCCTACGAGCAGTACTTC. Encoded protein: CASSEGTGSSYEQYF.

The chain is built from TRBV7-2 and TRBJ2-2, with a tentative D call TRBD2 (6 bases). V shed 4 bases and J shed 4 bases, with 10 bases lying between them. This CDR3 has 14 residues. Per germline, CDR1 SGHTA and CDR2 FQGNSA. In DNA form, the CDR3 reads TGTGCCAGCAGCTGGGCGGGATCCACCGGGGAGCTGTTTTTT. Protein product: CASSWAGSTGELFF.

The rearrangement joins TRBV6-5 to TRBJ2-3; 10 nucleotides match TRBD1. The length of the CDR3 is 15 residues. Per the germline V gene, CDR1 is MNHEY and CDR2 is SVGAGI. The V and J ends lost 0 bases and 4 bases, in that order; junction bases with no gene match: 1. CDR3 sequence (DNA): TGTGCCAGCAGTTACTCGACAGGGGGCGCAGATACGCAGTATTTT. This encodes CASSYSTGGADTQYF.

The chain is built from TRBV30 and TRBJ2-1, with 13 bases that match TRBD2. This CDR3 is 14 amino acids long. The V segment lost 5 bases and the J segment 10 bases; nucleotides outside the gene matches: 8. In germline, CDR1 is GTSNPN, CDR2 SVGIG (reference sequence). This CDR3 reads CAWATGTSGTEQFF. Written as DNA, the CDR3 is TGTGCCTGGGCAACCGGGACTAGCGGGACCGAGCAGTTCTTC. Filled out from reference TRBV30 and TRBJ2-1, the complete variable domain reads SQTIHQWPATLVQPVGSPLSLECTVEGTSNPNLYWYRQAAGRGLQLLFYSVGIGQISSEVPQNLSASRPQDRQFILSSKKLLLSDSGFYLCAWATGTSGTEQFFGPGTRLTVL.

This clone was recorded a few times. Given a far larger clone just one base away, this is likely a sequencing read error. This same CDR3 is encoded by further DNA sequences in the sample. The chain carries TRBV27 and TRBJ2-7; 8 nucleotides agree with TRBD2. Trimming removed 5 bases from V and 0 bases from J; junction bases left unmatched: 9. Per germline, CDR1 MNHEY and CDR2 SMNVEV (reference sequence). The CDR3 is 16 residues long. The CDR3 sequence: CASSPRLALSSYEQYF. In DNA, the CDR3 is TGTGCCAGCAGTCCCCGACTAGCGTTAAGCTCCTACGAGCAGTACTTC.

The table lists this clone with a few counts. The V call is TRBV6-5, the J call TRBJ2-7; the D gene is possibly TRBD1 (6 bases). In germline, CDR1 is MNHEY, CDR2 SVGAGI. The CDR3 runs 14 residues. V lost 6 bases, J lost 0 bases, and 12 bases lay in between. The CDR3 coding sequence is TGTGCCAGCAGGAGGACAGCCGACTCCTACGAGCAGTACTTC. Its protein product is CASRRTADSYEQYF.

This clone has a handful of counts. CDR3 loop: CASNPGQGHQPQHF. As DNA, the CDR3 is TGTGCCAGCAATCCGGGACAGGGGCATCAGCCCCAGCATTTT. This chain uses TRBV28 with TRBJ1-5, with TRBD1 matching over 10 bases. The CDR3 runs to 14 residues. V shed 7 bases and J 5 bases; nucleotides not matched to a gene: 5. Germline assignment: CDR1 MDHEN and CDR2 SYDVKM.

This chain uses TRBV9 with TRBJ1-1; D is uncertain. This CDR3 comprises 16 residues. The V gene's germline CDR1 is SGDLS and CDR2 YYNGEE. The V end lost 0 bases, the J end lost 0 bases, and 12 bases lay between the germline ends. The CDR3 DNA sequence: TGTGCCAGCAGCGTAGGCGAGTTGTTTGTGAACACTGAAGCTTTCTTT. The encoded protein is CASSVGELFVNTEAFF.

This rearrangement joins TRBV5-1 to TRBJ1-2, with no clear D. CDR1 and CDR2 from the germline V gene are SGHRS and YFSETQ. The V gene lost 6 bases and the J gene lost 4 bases, with 16 bases spanning the gap. This CDR3 is 14 amino acids long. The CDR3 DNA sequence: TGCGCCAGCACCTTCGGAGGGAGGAGCTATGGCTACACCTTC. Translated, it gives CASTFGGRSYGYTF.

The chain recombines TRBV18 with TRBJ1-4, with D possibly TRBD1 on 6 matching bases. The V end lost 5 bases, the J end lost 1 base, and 11 bases lay between the germline ends. The CDR3 has 15 residues. Germline assignment: CDR1 KGHSH and CDR2 LQKENI. The CDR3 coding sequence is TGTGCCAGCTCAATAATACAGGGAACTAATGAAAAACTGTTTTTT. Amino acid sequence: CASSIIQGTNEKLFF.

Ten or more counts support this clone. The chain has TRBV9 and TRBJ2-7; 14 bases match TRBD2. The CDR3 loop spans 16 amino acids. The J segment lost 4 bases and the V segment lost 4 bases, leaving 7 bases of the junction unmatched. Per the germline V gene, CDR1 is SGDLS and CDR2 is YYNGEE. The CDR3 loop is CASSSGLAGGLYEQYF. CDR3 sequence (DNA): TGTGCCAGCAGCTCAGGACTAGCGGGGGGTTTATACGAGCAGTACTTC.